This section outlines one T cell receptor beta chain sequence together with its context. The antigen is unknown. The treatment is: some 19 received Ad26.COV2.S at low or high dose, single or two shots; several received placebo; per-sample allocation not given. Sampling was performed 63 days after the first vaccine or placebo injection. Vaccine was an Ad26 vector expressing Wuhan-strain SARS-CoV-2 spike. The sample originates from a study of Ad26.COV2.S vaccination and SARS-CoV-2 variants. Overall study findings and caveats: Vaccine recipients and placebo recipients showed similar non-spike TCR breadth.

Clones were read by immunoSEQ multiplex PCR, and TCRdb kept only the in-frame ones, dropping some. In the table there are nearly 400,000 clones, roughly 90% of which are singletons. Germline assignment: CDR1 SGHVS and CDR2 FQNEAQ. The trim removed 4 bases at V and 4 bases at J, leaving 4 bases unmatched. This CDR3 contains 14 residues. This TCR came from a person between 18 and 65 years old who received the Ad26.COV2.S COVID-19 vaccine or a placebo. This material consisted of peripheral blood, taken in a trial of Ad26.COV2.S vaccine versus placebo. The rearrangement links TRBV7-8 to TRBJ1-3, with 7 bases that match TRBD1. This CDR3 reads CASSYRGSGNTIYF. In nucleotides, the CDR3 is TGTGCCAGCAGCTACAGGGGATCCGGAAACACCATATATTTT. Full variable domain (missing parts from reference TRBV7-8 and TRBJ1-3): GAGVSQSPRYKVAKRGQDVALRCDPISGHVSLFWYQQALGQGPEFLTYFQNEAQLDKSGLPSDRFFAERPEGSVSTLKIQRTQQEDSAVYLCASSYRGSGNTIYFGEGSWLTVV.